There are many counts of the clone carrying this TCR beta chain. The antigen is not known. This CDR3 contains 16 residues. V lost 4 bases, J lost 2 bases, and 17 bases lay in between. Germline V CDR1 and CDR2: SGDLS, YYNGEE. The sample originates from a study of read filtering for tumor transcriptome and immune sequencing. The study's findings and limits: The sorted CD138-negative fraction was a mixed bone marrow immune population, not purified T cells. RNA-seq captured clonotypes less deeply and reliably than IR-seq.

This library used roughly 430 ng RNA and molecular barcoded adaptors spanning alpha/delta and beta/gamma chains. MiXCR, run by TCRdb on the reads, gives a single entry per CDR3 protein. The sample has tens of thousands of distinct CDR3 sequences; approximately 15% are singletons. The TCR was taken from a donor at least 40 years old with multiple myeloma. The source material was a population of CD138-negative cells sorted from bone marrow. The chain has TRBV9 and TRBJ2-3; weak D call: TRBD2 (6 bases). The CDR3 here is CASSPLGRRDTDTQYF. In DNA form, the CDR3 reads TGTGCCAGCAGCCCTCTTGGGAGGAGAGACACAGATACGCAGTATTTT.